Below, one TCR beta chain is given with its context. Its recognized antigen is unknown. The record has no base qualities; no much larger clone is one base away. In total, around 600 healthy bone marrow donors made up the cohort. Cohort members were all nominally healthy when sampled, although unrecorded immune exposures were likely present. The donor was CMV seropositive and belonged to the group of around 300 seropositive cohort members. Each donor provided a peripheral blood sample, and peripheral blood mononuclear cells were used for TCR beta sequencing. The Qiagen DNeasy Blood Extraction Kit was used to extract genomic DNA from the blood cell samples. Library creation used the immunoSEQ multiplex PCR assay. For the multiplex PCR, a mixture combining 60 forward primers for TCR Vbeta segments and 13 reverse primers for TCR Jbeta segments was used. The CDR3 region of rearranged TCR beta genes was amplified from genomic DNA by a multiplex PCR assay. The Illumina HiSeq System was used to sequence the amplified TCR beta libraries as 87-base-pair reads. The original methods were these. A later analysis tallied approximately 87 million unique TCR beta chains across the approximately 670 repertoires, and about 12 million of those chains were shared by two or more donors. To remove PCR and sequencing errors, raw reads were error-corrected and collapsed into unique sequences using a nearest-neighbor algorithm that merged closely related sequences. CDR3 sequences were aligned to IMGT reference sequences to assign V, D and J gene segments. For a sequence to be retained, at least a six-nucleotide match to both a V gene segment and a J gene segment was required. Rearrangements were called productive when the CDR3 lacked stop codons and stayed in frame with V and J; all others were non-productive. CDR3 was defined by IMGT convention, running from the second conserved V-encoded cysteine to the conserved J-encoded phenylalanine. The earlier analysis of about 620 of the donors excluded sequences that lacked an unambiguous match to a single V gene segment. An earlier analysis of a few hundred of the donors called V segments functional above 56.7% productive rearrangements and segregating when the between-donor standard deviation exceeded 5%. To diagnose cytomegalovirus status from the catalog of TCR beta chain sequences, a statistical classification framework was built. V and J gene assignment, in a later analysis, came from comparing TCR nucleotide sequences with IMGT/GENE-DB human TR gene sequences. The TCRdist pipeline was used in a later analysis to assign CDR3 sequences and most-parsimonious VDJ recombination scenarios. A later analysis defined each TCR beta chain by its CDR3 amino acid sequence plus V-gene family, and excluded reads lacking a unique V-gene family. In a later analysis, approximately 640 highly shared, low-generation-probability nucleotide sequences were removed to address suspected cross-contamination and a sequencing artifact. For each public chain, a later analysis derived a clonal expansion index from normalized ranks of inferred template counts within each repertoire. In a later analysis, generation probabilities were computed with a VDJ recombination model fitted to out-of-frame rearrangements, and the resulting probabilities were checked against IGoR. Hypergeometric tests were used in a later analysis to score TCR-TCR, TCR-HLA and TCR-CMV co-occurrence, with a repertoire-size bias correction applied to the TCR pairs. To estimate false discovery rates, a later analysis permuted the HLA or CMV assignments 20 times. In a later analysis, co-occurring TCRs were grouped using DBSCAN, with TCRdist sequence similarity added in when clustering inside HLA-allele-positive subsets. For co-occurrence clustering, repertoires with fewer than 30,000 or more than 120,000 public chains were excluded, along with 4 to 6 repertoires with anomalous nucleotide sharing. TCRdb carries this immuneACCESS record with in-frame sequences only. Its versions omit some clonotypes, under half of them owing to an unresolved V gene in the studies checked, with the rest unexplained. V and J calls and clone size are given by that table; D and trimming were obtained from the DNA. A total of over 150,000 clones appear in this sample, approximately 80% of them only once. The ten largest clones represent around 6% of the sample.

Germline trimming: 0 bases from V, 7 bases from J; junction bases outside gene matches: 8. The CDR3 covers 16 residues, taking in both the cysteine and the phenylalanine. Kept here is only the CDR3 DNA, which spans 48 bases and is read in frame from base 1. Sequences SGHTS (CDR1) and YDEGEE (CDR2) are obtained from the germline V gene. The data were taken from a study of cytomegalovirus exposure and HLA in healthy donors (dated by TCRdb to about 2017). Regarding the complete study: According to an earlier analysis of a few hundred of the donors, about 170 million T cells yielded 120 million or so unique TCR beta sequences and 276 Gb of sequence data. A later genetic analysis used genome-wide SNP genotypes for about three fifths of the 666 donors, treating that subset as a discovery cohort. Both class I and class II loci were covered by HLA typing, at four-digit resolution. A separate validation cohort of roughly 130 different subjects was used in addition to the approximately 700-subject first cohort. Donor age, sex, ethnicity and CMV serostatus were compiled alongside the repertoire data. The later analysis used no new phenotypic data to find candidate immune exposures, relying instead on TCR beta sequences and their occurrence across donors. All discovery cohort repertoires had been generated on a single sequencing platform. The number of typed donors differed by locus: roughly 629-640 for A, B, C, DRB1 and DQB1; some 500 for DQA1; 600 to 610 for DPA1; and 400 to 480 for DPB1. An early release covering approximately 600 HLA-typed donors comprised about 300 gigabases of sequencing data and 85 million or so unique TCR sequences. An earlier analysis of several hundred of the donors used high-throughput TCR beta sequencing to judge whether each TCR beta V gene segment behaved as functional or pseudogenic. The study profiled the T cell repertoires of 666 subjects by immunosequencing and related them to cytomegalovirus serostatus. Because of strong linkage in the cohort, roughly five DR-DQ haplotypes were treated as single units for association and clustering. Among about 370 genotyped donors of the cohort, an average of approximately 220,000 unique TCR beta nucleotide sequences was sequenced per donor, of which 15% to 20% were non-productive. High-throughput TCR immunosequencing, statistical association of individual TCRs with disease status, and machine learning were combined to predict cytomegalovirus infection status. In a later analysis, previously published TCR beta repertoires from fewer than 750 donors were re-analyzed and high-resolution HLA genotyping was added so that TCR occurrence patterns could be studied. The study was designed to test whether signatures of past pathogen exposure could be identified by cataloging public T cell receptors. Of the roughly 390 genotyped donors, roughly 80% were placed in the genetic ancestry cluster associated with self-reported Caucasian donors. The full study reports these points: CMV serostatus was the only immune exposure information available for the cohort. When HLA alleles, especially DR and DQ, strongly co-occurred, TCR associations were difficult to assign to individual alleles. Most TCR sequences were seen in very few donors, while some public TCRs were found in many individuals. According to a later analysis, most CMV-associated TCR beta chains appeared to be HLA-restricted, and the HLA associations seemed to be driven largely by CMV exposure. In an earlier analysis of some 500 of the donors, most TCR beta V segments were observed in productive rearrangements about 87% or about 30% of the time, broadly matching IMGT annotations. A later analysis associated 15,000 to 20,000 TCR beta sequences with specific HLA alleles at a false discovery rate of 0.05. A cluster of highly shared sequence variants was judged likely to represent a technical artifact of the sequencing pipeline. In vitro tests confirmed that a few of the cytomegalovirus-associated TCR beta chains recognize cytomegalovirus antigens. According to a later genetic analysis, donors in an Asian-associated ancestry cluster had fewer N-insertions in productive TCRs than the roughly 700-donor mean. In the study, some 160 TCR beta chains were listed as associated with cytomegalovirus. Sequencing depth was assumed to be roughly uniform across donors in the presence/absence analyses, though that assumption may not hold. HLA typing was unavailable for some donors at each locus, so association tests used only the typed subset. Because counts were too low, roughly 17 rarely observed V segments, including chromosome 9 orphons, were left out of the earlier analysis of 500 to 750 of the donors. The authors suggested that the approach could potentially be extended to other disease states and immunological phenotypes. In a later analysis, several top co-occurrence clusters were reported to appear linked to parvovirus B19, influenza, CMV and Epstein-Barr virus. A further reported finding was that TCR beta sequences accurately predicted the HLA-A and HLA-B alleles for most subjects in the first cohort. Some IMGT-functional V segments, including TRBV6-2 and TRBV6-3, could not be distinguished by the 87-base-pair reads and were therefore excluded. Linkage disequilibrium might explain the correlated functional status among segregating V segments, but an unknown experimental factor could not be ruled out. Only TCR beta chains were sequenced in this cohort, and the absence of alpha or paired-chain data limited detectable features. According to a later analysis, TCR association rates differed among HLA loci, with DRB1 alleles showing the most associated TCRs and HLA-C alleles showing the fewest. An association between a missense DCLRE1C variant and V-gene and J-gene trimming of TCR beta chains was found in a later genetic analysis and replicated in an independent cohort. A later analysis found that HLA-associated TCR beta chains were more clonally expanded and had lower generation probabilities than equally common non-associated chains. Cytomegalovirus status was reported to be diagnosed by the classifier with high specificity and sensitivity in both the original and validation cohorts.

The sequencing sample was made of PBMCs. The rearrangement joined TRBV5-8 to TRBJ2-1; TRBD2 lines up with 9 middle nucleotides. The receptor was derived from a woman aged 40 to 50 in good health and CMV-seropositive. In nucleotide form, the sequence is TGTGCCAGCAGCTTGGGTCGCGGGAGGGCCCTGAATGAGCAGTTCTTC. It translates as CASSLGRGRALNEQFF. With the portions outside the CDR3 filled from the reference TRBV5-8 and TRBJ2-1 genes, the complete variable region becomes EAGVTQSPTHLIKTRGQQATLRCSPISGHTSVYWYQQALGLGLQFLLWYDEGEERNRGNFPPRFSGRQFPNYSSELNVNALELEDSALYLCASSLGRGRALNEQFFGPGTRLTVL.